This record looks at one T cell receptor (beta chain) sequence and its context. Its antigen is undetermined. Each subset's genomic DNA was shared equally among a number of immunoSEQ plates. The quantity of DNA used in unsorted PBMC replicate PCRs was approximately 300 ng, corresponding to about 30,000 T cell genomes. The assay was immunoSEQ multiplex PCR, and TCRdb's table has in-frame clones only and misses some. The sample includes 450,000 to 650,000 clones, around three quarters seen only once; the top ten take around 13%. The data stem from a study of shared clonotypes between healthy human individuals. V was clipped by 2 bases and J by 9 bases, with 14 bases between them. CDR3 length equals 13 residues. Germline CDR1 is GTSNPN and CDR2 is SVGIG (reference sequence). The study, taken as a whole, reports: It was expected that sequencing depth would affect clonotype sharing among donors.

The chain carries TRBV30 and TRBJ2-1; no reliable D call. Sequencing used PBMCs. The sequence came from a middle-aged woman in good health. Some clones in this sample may be carry-over from other donors' samples. CDR3 residues: CAWSSLEFGEQFF. CDR3 nucleotide sequence: TGTGCCTGGAGTTCGCTAGAGTTTGGTGAGCAGTTCTTC. The whole variable domain, filled in from reference TRBV30 and TRBJ2-1, reads SQTIHQWPATLVQPVGSPLSLECTVEGTSNPNLYWYRQAAGRGLQLLFYSVGIGQISSEVPQNLSASRPQDRQFILSSKKLLLSDSGFYLCAWSSLEFGEQFFGPGTRLTVL.